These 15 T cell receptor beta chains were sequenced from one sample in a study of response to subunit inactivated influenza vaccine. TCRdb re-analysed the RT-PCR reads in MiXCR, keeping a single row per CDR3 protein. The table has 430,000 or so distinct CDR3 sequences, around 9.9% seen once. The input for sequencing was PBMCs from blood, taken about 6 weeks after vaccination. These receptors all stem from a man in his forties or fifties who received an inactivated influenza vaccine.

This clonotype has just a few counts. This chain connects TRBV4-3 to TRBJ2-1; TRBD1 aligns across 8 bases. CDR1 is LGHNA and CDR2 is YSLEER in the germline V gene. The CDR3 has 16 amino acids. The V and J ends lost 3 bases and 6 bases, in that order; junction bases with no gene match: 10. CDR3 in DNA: TGCGCCAGCAGCCAGGCCTGGACAGGGCTCGGCAATGAGCAGTTCTTC. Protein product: CASSQAWTGLGNEQFF.

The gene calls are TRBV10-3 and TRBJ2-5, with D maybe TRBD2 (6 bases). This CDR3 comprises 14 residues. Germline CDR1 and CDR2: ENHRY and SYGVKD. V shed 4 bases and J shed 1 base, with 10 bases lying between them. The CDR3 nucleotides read TGTGCCATCAGTGTTCGACTAGGCCAAGAGACCCAGTACTTC. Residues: CAISVRLGQETQYF.

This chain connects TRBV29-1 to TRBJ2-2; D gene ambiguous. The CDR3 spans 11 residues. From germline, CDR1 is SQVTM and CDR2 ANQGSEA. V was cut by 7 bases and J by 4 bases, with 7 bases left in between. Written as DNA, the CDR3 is TGCAGCGCTAAGAGCACCGGGGAGCTGTTTTTT. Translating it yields CSAKSTGELFF.

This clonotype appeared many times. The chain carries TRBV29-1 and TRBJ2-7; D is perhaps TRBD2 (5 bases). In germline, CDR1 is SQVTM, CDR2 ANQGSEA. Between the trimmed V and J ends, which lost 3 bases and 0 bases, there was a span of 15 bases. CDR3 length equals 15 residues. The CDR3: CSVDSRVSGSYEQYF. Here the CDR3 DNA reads TGCAGCGTTGATTCTCGCGTAAGCGGCTCCTACGAGCAGTACTTC.

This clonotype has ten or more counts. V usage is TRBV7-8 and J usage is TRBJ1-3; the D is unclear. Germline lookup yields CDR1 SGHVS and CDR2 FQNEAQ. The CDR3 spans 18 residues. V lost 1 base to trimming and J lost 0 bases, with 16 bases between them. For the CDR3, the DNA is TGTGCCAGCAGCTTAGTAGCGGGTCGAGGACCCTCTGGAAACACCATATATTTT. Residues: CASSLVAGRGPSGNTIYF. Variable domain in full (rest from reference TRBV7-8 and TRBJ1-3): GAGVSQSPRYKVAKRGQDVALRCDPISGHVSLFWYQQALGQGPEFLTYFQNEAQLDKSGLPSDRFFAERPEGSVSTLKIQRTQQEDSAVYLCASSLVAGRGPSGNTIYFGEGSWLTVV.

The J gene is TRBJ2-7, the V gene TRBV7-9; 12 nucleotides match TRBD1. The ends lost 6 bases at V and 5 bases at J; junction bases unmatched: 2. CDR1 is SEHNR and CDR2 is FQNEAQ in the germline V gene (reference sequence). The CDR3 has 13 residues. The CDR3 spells CASRGQGADEQYF. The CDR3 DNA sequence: TGTGCCAGCAGGGGACAGGGGGCTGACGAGCAGTACTTC.

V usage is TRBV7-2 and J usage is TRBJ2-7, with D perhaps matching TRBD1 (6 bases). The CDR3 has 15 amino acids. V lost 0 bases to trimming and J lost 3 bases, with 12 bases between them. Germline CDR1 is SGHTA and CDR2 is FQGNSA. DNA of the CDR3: TGTGCCAGCAGCTTAGCGGTTGACAGGTTCTACGAGCAGTACTTC. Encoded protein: CASSLAVDRFYEQYF.

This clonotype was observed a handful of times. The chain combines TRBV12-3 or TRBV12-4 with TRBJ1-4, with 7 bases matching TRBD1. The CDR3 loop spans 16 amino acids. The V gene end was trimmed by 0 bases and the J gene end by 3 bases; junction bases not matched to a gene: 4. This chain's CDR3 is CASSLAPGQSNEKLFF. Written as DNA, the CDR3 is TGTGCCAGCAGTTTAGCGCCGGGACAGTCTAATGAAAAACTGTTTTTT.

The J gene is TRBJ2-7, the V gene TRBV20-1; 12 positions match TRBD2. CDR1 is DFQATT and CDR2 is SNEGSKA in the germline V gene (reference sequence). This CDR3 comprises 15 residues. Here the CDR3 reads CKLLAGGQSSYEQYF. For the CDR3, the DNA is TGCAAACTACTAGCGGGAGGCCAGAGCTCCTACGAGCAGTACTTC.

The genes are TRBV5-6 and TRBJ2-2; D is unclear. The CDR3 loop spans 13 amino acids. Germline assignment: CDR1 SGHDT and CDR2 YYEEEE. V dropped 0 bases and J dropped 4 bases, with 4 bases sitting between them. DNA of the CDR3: TGTGCCAGCAGCTTGGGTCGCACCGGGGAGCTGTTTTTT. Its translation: CASSLGRTGELFF.

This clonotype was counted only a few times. CDR3 DNA: TGTGCCAGCAGCGAGGGGACAGGGGGAAGAAACTATGGCTACACCTTC. Amino acid sequence: CASSEGTGGRNYGYTF. This chain joins TRBV9 and TRBJ1-2; 11 bases line up with TRBD1. J lost 2 bases, V lost 3 bases, and 6 bases had no gene match. The germline V gene encodes CDR1 SGDLS and CDR2 YYNGEE. This CDR3 region has 16 residues.

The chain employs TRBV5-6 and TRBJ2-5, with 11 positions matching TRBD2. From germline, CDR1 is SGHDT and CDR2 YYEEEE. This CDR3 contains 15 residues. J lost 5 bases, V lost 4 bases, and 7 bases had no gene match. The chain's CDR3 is CASSRGLAVFETQYF. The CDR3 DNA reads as TGTGCCAGCAGCAGGGGACTAGCGGTTTTCGAGACCCAGTACTTC. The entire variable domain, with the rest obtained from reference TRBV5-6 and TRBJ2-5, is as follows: DAGVTQSPTHLIKTRGQQVTLRCSPKSGHDTVSWYQQALGQGPQFIFQYYEEEERQRGNFPDRFSGHQFPNYSSELNVNALLLGDSALYLCASSRGLAVFETQYFGPGTRLLVL.

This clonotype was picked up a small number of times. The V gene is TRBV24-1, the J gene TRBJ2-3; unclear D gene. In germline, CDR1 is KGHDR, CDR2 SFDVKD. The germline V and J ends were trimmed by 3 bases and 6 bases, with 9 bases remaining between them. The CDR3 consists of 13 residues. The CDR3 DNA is TGTGCCACCAGTGATCGGGCACCGGATACGCAGTATTTT. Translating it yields CATSDRAPDTQYF.

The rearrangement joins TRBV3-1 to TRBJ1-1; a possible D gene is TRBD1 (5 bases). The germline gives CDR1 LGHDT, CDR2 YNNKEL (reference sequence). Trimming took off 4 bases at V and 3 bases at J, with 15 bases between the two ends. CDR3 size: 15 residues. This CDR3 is CASSPIGGADTEAFF. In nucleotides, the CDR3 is TGTGCCAGCAGCCCGATCGGAGGGGCTGACACTGAAGCTTTCTTT.

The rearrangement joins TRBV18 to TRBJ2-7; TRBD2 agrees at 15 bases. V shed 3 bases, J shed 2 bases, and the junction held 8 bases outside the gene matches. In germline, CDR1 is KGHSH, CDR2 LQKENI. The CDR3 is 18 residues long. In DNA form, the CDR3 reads TGTGCCAGCTCACCGCCGGGACTAGCGGGAGGCCAGCCCTACGAGCAGTACTTC. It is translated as CASSPPGLAGGQPYEQYF.